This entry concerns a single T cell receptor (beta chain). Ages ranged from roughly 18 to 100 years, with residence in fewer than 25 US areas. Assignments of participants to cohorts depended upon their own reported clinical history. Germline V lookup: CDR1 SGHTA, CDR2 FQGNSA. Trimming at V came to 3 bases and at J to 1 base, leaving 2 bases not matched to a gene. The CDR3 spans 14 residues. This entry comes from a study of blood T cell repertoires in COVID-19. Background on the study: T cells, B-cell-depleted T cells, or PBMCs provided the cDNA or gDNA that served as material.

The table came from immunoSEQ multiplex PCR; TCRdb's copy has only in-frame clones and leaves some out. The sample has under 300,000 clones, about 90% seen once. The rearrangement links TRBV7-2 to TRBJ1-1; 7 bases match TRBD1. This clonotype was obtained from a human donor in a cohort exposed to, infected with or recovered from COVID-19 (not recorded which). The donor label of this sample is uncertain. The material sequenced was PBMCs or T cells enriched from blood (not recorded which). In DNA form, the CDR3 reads TGTGCCAGCAGCTTCGGGACAGCGAACACTGAAGCTTTCTTT. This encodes CASSFGTANTEAFF. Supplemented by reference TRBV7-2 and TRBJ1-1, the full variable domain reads GAGVSQSPSNKVTEKGKDVELRCDPISGHTALYWYRQSLGQGLEFLIYFQGNSAPDKSGLPSDRFSAERTGGSVSTLTIQRTQQEDSAVYLCASSFGTANTEAFFGQGTRLTVV.